Listed below are T cell receptor beta chains from one sample, sequenced in a study of T cells in narcolepsy. The method was immunoSEQ multiplex PCR; TCRdb's version includes in-frame clones alone and lacks a portion of them. This table has fewer than 40,000 clones, more than 75% appearing once. The sample comprised CD45RA- memory CD4+ T cells from PBMCs. The receptors come from a human donor with narcolepsy. Each CDR3 is given with its conserved first and last residue. The order of the fields is V gene, CDR3 protein.

v_gene: TRBV7-2; CDR3aa: CASSQGATVQETQYF
v_gene: TRBV5-1; CDR3aa: CASSFGGGTYEQYF
v_gene: TRBV10-3; CDR3aa: CAISGDTEAFF
v_gene: TRBV7-9; CDR3aa: CASSLRARQGSYEQYF
v_gene: TRBV12-5; CDR3aa: CASGADGALEAFF
v_gene: TRBV10-1; CDR3aa: CASSGSGLAGVGYNEQFF
v_gene: TRBV7-2; CDR3aa: CASSLQGLYEQYF
v_gene: TRBV6-5; CDR3aa: CASSKGHHNEQFF
v_gene: TRBV27; CDR3aa: CASSFVNSLGTGELFF
v_gene: TRBV27; CDR3aa: CASALRGATNTGELFF
v_gene: TRBV5-6; CDR3aa: CASSPGLQGDTQYF
v_gene: TRBV30; CDR3aa: CAWNRGDQPQHF
v_gene: TRBV27; CDR3aa: CASSLSRAGWNTEAFF
v_gene: TRBV7-8; CDR3aa: CASSLGTGSLSYEQYF
v_gene: TRBV27; CDR3aa: CASRLGTSGIYSYEQYF
v_gene: TRBV4-2; CDR3aa: CASSQSGTSGTDTQYF